This is a list of T cell receptor beta chains from one sample in a study of technical replicates of blood from a few donors. The repertoire was sequenced with immunoSEQ multiplex PCR; TCRdb's copy has only in-frame clones and lacks some. The sample lists over 90,000 clones; 95% were seen once. Sequenced input: T cells isolated from PBMCs. The receptors were sampled from a human donor in good health. CDR3s include the opening cysteine and the closing phenylalanine or tryptophan. Fields, in order: D gene, J gene, clone size, V gene, CDR3 protein, CDR3 DNA. D genes are given only for firm matches. Size values are once, few and many counts, or a class for expanded clones, and some rows have none.

d_gene: TRBD2; j_gene: TRBJ2-7; abundance: .; v_gene: TRBV11-2; CDR3aa: CASNTAGLIHEQYF; CDR3nt: TGTGCCAGCAATACAGCGGGGCTAATCCACGAGCAGTACTTC
d_gene: .; j_gene: TRBJ2-7; abundance: .; v_gene: TRBV7-2; CDR3aa: CASSSRAGTPYEQYF; CDR3nt: TGTGCCAGCAGCTCCAGGGCCGGGACTCCGTACGAGCAGTACTTC
d_gene: TRBD1; j_gene: TRBJ1-2; abundance: .; v_gene: TRBV13; CDR3aa: CASSPGTGDYGYTF; CDR3nt: TGTGCCAGCAGCCCAGGGACAGGGGATTATGGCTACACCTTC
d_gene: TRBD1; j_gene: TRBJ1-2; abundance: once; v_gene: TRBV18; CDR3aa: CASSPGQESLGYTF; CDR3nt: TGTGCCAGCTCACCGGGACAGGAGTCGTTGGGCTACACCTTC
d_gene: TRBD1; j_gene: TRBJ1-6; abundance: .; v_gene: TRBV27; CDR3aa: CASSTDPWTGPNSPLHF; CDR3nt: TGTGCCAGCAGTACTGATCCTTGGACAGGGCCGAATTCACCCCTCCACTTT
d_gene: .; j_gene: TRBJ2-5; abundance: .; v_gene: TRBV7-7; CDR3aa: CASSEGGTQYF; CDR3nt: TGTGCCAGCAGCGAAGGGGGGACCCAGTACTTC
d_gene: TRBD2; j_gene: TRBJ2-1; abundance: once; v_gene: TRBV6-1; CDR3aa: CASSGLADSSYNEQFF; CDR3nt: TGTGCCAGCAGTGGACTAGCGGACTCCTCCTACAATGAGCAGTTCTTC
d_gene: .; j_gene: TRBJ2-7; abundance: .; v_gene: TRBV6-6; CDR3aa: CASAGLSYEQYF; CDR3nt: TGTGCCAGCGCGGGACTCTCTTACGAGCAGTACTTC
d_gene: TRBD1; j_gene: TRBJ1-2; abundance: .; v_gene: TRBV19; CDR3aa: CASSRTGLDYGYTF; CDR3nt: TGTGCCAGTAGTAGGACAGGGCTGGACTATGGCTACACCTTC
d_gene: TRBD2; j_gene: TRBJ2-1; abundance: .; v_gene: TRBV15; CDR3aa: CATSRGSGKHNEQFF; CDR3nt: TGTGCCACCAGCAGAGGTAGCGGGAAACACAATGAGCAGTTCTTC
d_gene: .; j_gene: TRBJ2-2; abundance: .; v_gene: TRBV11-3; CDR3aa: CASSLAGAGELFF; CDR3nt: TGTGCCAGCAGCTTAGCAGGGGCCGGGGAGCTGTTTTTT
d_gene: TRBD2; j_gene: TRBJ2-3; abundance: .; v_gene: TRBV6-5; CDR3aa: CASSTPSGSTDTQYF; CDR3nt: TGTGCCAGCAGTACTCCTAGCGGGAGCACAGATACGCAGTATTTT
d_gene: .; j_gene: TRBJ1-1; abundance: .; v_gene: TRBV7-9; CDR3aa: CASRWKGQAEKEAFF; CDR3nt: TGTGCCAGCAGGTGGAAGGGACAAGCCGAAAAGGAGGCTTTCTTT
d_gene: .; j_gene: TRBJ1-2; abundance: once; v_gene: TRBV19; CDR3aa: CASSTRVNYGYTF; CDR3nt: TGTGCCAGTAGTACGCGGGTTAACTATGGCTACACCTTC
d_gene: TRBD2; j_gene: TRBJ2-1; abundance: .; v_gene: TRBV11-2; CDR3aa: CASSSISPLAGVMNEQFF; CDR3nt: TGTGCCAGCAGCTCCATTTCTCCACTAGCGGGAGTCATGAATGAGCAGTTCTTC
d_gene: .; j_gene: TRBJ2-7; abundance: .; v_gene: TRBV5-1; CDR3aa: CASSFGEQYF; CDR3nt: TGCGCCAGCAGCTTCGGCGAGCAGTACTTC
d_gene: TRBD1; j_gene: TRBJ2-7; abundance: .; v_gene: TRBV6-5; CDR3aa: CASSYTGAVSYYEQYF; CDR3nt: TGTGCCAGCAGTTACACAGGGGCTGTAAGTTACTACGAGCAGTACTTC
d_gene: TRBD1; j_gene: TRBJ1-3; abundance: .; v_gene: TRBV4-2; CDR3aa: CASSQDRQGSGNTIYF; CDR3nt: TGTGCCAGCAGCCAAGACCGACAGGGGTCTGGAAACACCATATATTTT
d_gene: TRBD2; j_gene: TRBJ2-7; abundance: .; v_gene: TRBV4-1; CDR3aa: CASSTSPTGLGFEQYF; CDR3nt: TGCGCCAGCAGCACCTCACCCACGGGACTAGGTTTTGAGCAGTACTTC
d_gene: .; j_gene: TRBJ2-7; abundance: .; v_gene: TRBV9; CDR3aa: CASSVGSSFHEQYF; CDR3nt: TGTGCCAGCAGCGTAGGGTCTAGCTTCCACGAGCAGTACTTC
d_gene: TRBD1; j_gene: TRBJ2-7; abundance: .; v_gene: TRBV11-3; CDR3aa: CASSIGTGLTYEQYF; CDR3nt: TGTGCCAGCAGCATCGGGACAGGGCTAACCTACGAGCAGTACTTC
d_gene: TRBD1; j_gene: TRBJ2-1; abundance: .; v_gene: TRBV27; CDR3aa: CASSSGTGVYNEQFF; CDR3nt: TGTGCCAGCAGCTCCGGGACAGGGGTCTACAATGAGCAGTTCTTC
d_gene: .; j_gene: TRBJ1-2; abundance: .; v_gene: TRBV5-1; CDR3aa: CASSSQPGQRTNYGYTF; CDR3nt: TGCGCCAGCAGCTCTCAACCCGGACAGAGAACTAACTATGGCTACACCTTC
d_gene: TRBD2; j_gene: TRBJ2-7; abundance: .; v_gene: TRBV5-4; CDR3aa: CASSLPLAGIYEQYF; CDR3nt: TGTGCCAGCAGCTTGCCTCTAGCGGGGATCTACGAGCAGTACTTC
d_gene: TRBD2; j_gene: TRBJ2-2; abundance: .; v_gene: TRBV12-5; CDR3aa: CASGWGLAGVETGELFF; CDR3nt: TGTGCTAGTGGTTGGGGACTAGCGGGAGTGGAAACCGGGGAGCTGTTTTTT
d_gene: TRBD2; j_gene: TRBJ2-1; abundance: .; v_gene: TRBV11-3; CDR3aa: CASSFTSGGSTLTSIEQFF; CDR3nt: TGTGCCAGCAGCTTTACTAGCGGGGGATCGACCCTCACCTCGATTGAGCAGTTCTTC
d_gene: .; j_gene: TRBJ1-4; abundance: .; v_gene: TRBV4-1; CDR3aa: CASSQDRDRLDEKLFF; CDR3nt: TGCGCCAGCAGCCAAGACCGCGACAGGTTAGATGAAAAACTGTTTTTT
d_gene: .; j_gene: TRBJ2-7; abundance: .; v_gene: TRBV5-1; CDR3aa: CASSLEAGAYEQYF; CDR3nt: TGCGCCAGCAGCTTGGAAGCAGGGGCCTACGAGCAGTACTTC
d_gene: .; j_gene: TRBJ2-5; abundance: .; v_gene: TRBV29-1; CDR3aa: CSVNSGGQSRRTQYF; CDR3nt: TGCAGCGTTAACTCAGGGGGGCAAAGTCGGAGGACCCAGTACTTC
d_gene: TRBD2; j_gene: TRBJ2-3; abundance: .; v_gene: TRBV10-1; CDR3aa: CASSDGLADTQYF; CDR3nt: TGCGCCAGCAGTGATGGACTAGCAGATACGCAGTATTTT
d_gene: TRBD2; j_gene: TRBJ2-3; abundance: .; v_gene: TRBV5-4; CDR3aa: CASRSTSGGGDTQYF; CDR3nt: TGTGCCAGCAGATCGACTAGCGGGGGTGGAGATACGCAGTATTTT
d_gene: TRBD1; j_gene: TRBJ2-7; abundance: .; v_gene: TRBV28; CDR3aa: CATQTGWGYEQYF; CDR3nt: TGTGCCACCCAGACAGGGTGGGGCTACGAGCAGTACTTC
d_gene: TRBD1; j_gene: TRBJ2-3; abundance: .; v_gene: TRBV23-1; CDR3aa: CASSAGTGFSDTQYF; CDR3nt: TGCGCCAGCAGTGCCGGGACAGGGTTTTCAGATACGCAGTATTTT
d_gene: TRBD1; j_gene: TRBJ2-1; abundance: .; v_gene: TRBV9; CDR3aa: CASSAITGTGDNEQFF; CDR3nt: TGTGCCAGCAGCGCGATAACCGGGACAGGGGACAATGAGCAGTTCTTC
d_gene: .; j_gene: TRBJ1-5; abundance: .; v_gene: TRBV12-2; CDR3aa: CASRFLTGDPYNMCNQPQHF; CDR3nt: TGTGCAAGTCGCTTTTTAACAGGGGATCCCTACAATATGTGCAATCAGCCCCAGCATTTT
d_gene: .; j_gene: TRBJ1-1; abundance: medium-sized; v_gene: TRBV2; CDR3aa: CASSGAPSTEAFF; CDR3nt: TGTGCCAGCAGTGGGGCCCCATCCACTGAAGCTTTCTTT
d_gene: TRBD1; j_gene: TRBJ2-7; abundance: once; v_gene: TRBV11-2; CDR3aa: CASSSLDRGPYKQYF; CDR3nt: TGTGCCAGCAGCTCCTTAGACAGGGGACCCTATAAGCAGTACTTC